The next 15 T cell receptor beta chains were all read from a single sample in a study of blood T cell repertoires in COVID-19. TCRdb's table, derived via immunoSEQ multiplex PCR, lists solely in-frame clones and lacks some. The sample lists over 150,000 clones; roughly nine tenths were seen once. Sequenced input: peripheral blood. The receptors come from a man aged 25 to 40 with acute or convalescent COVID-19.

CDR3 in DNA: TGTGCCAGCAGCTACAGGGGGGCTAGGGACACTGAAGCTTTCTTT. It encodes CASSYRGARDTEAFF. This chain links TRBV7-2 with TRBJ1-1, with TRBD1 matching 8 bases. V was clipped by 4 bases and J by 3 bases; unmatched bases: 7. This CDR3 contains 15 residues. In germline, CDR1 is SGHTA, CDR2 FQGNSA.

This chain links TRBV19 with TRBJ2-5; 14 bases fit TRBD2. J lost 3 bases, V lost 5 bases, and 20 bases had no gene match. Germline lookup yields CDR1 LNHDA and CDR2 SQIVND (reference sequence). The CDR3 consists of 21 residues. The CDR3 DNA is TGTGCCAGTAGTGGGACGGTTCGGACTAGCGGGAGGATTGAAAAAAAAGAGACCCAGTACTTC. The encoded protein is CASSGTVRTSGRIEKKETQYF. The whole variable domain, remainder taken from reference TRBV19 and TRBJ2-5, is DGGITQSPKYLFRKEGQNVTLSCEQNLNHDAMYWYRQDPGQGLRLIYYSQIVNDFQKGDIAEGYSVSREKKESFPLTVTSAQKNPTAFYLCASSGTVRTSGRIEKKETQYFGPGTRLLVL.

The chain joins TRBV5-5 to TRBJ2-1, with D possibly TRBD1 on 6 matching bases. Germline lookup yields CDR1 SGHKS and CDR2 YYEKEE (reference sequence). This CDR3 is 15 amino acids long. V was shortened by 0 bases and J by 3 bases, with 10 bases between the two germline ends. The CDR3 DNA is TGTGCCAGCAGCTTGGTGGTGACAGGCTACAATGAGCAGTTCTTC. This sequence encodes CASSLVVTGYNEQFF.

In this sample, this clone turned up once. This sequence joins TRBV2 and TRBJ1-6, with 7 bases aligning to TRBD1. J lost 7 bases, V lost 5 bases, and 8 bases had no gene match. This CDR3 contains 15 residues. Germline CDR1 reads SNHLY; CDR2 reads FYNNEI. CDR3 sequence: CASSQEGGLNSPLHF. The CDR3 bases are TGTGCCAGCAGTCAAGAAGGGGGCTTAAATTCACCCCTCCACTTT.

The CDR3 loop is CASSLGIAEETQYF. The CDR3 DNA reads as TGTGCCAGCAGCTTAGGGATTGCGGAAGAGACCCAGTACTTC. The V gene is TRBV11-3, the J gene TRBJ2-5; D uncertain. Germline CDR1 and CDR2: SGHNT and YENEEA. The CDR3 is 14 amino acids. Trimming pared 1 base from V and 3 bases from J, leaving 9 bases between.

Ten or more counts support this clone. The CDR3 nucleotides read TGTGCCAGCTCCGGGACAGGGGGCGTCAGAACTGAAGCTTTCTTT. Translation gives CASSGTGGVRTEAFF. The chain joins TRBV18 to TRBJ1-1, with TRBD1 identical over 12 bases. From germline, CDR1 is KGHSH and CDR2 LQKENI. The J segment lost 5 bases and the V segment lost 6 bases, leaving 7 bases of the junction unmatched. This CDR3 spans 15 amino acids.

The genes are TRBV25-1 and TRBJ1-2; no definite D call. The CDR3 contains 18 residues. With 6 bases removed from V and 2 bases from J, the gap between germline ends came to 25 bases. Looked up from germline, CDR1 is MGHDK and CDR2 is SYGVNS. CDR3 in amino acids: CASSLTGASEYGNYGYTF. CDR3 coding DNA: TGTGCCAGCAGCCTTACCGGAGCCTCGGAATACGGAAACTATGGCTACACCTTC.

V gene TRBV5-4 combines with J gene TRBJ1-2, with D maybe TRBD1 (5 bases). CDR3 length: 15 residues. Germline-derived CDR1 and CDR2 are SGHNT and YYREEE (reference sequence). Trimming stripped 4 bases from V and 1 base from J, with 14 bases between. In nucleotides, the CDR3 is TGTGCCAGCAGCCGCGGGGCAGACTTTAACTATGGCTACACCTTC. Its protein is CASSRGADFNYGYTF.

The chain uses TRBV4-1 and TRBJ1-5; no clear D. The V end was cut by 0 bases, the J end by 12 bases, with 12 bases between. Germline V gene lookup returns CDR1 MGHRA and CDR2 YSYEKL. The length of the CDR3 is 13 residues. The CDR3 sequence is CASSQDYTSFQHF. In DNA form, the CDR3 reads TGCGCCAGCAGCCAAGATTACACAAGTTTCCAGCATTTT.

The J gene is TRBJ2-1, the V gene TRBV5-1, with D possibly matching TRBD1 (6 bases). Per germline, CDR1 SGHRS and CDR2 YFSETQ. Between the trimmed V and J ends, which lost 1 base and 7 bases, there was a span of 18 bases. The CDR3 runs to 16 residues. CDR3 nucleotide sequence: TGCGCCAGCAGCTTGAATTTTGCGCAGGGGTTGAATGAGCAGTTCTTC. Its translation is CASSLNFAQGLNEQFF.

The CDR3: CASSKIHRDGGEKLFF. The CDR3 DNA sequence: TGCGCCAGCAGCAAGATTCACCGGGACGGGGGAGAAAAACTGTTTTTT. The chain combines TRBV4-1 with TRBJ1-4; perhaps TRBD1 as D (5 bases). With 5 bases removed from V and 8 bases from J, the gap between germline ends came to 21 bases. CDR1 and CDR2 (germline): MGHRA, YSYEKL. CDR3 size: 16 residues.

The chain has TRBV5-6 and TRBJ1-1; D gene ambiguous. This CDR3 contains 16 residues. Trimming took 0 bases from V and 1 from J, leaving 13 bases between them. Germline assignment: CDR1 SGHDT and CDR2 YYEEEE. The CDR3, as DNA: TGTGCCAGCAGCTTGGTCAGGATGGAAAGGAACACTGAAGCTTTCTTT. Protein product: CASSLVRMERNTEAFF.

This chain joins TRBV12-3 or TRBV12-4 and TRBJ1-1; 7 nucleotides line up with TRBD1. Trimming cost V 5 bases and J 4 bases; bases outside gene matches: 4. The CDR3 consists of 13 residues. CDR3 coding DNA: TGTGCCAGCAGTACTACAGGGGCCACTGAAGCTTTCTTT. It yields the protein CASSTTGATEAFF.

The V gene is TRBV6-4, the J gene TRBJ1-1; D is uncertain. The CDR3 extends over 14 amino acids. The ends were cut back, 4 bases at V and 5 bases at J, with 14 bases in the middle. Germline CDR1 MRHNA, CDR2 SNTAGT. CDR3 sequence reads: CASSGYSGGTEAFF. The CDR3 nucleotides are TGTGCCAGCAGTGGATACAGTGGTGGAACTGAAGCTTTCTTT.

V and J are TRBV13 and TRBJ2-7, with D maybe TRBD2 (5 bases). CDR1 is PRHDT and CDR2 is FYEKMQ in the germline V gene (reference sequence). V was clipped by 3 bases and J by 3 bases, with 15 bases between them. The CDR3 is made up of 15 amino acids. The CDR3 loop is CASSLTGRGIYEQYF. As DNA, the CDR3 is TGTGCCAGCAGCTTGACGGGTCGGGGAATCTACGAGCAGTACTTC.